This T cell receptor beta chain was identified during a study of blood T cell repertoires in COVID-19. At the level of the study: Nucleic acid was either cDNA or gDNA, and it came from T cells, B-cell-depleted T cells, or PBMCs.

Residents of approximately 25 US areas, aged about 18 to 89 years, made up the participants. Clinical histories supplied by participants themselves formed the basis of cohort assignment. Using immunoSEQ multiplex PCR, the repertoire was profiled, and TCRdb retains in-frame clones only, with some absent. Of approximately 450,000 clones listed, around nine tenths are singletons. There are a few counts of this clone. Material: PBMCs or T cells enriched from blood (not recorded which). The clonotype comes from a woman aged 18-30 years with acute COVID-19.

CDR3 DNA sequence: TGCGCCAGCAGTGATAGCGGGAGGGCGCATGAGCAGTTCTTC. Translating gives CASSDSGRAHEQFF. This sequence joins TRBV10-2 and TRBJ2-1; 11 bases line up with TRBD2. The CDR3 is 14 residues long. Germline V lookup: CDR1 WSHSY, CDR2 SAAADI. V dropped 3 bases and J dropped 8; count of bases not matched to a gene: 3.